Shown below are 4 T cell receptor beta chains from a single sample sequenced in a study of blood T cells in healthy people across ages. PCR was performed a second time for about 7 to 12 cycles using a sample-barcoded 5' primer and a J-beta primer mix. TCRdb itself ran the 5' RACE reads through MiXCR, one entry per CDR3 protein. Seen here are 550,000 to 700,000 distinct CDR3 sequences, approximately 25% observed once, and the top ten hold about 18%. Sequenced: blood. The receptors here all came from a woman in her 70s in good health.

This clonotype was seen a few times. V is TRBV7-6 and J is TRBJ1-3, with a possible D match to TRBD1 (5 bases). This CDR3 has 14 residues. Germline values: CDR1 SGHVS, CDR2 FNYEAQ. V was pared by 4 bases and J by 2 bases, with 9 bases between. CDR3 bases: TGTGCCAGCAGCTCGAGGGGTACTGGAAACACCATATATTTT. Translation: CASSSRGTGNTIYF.

The V and J genes are TRBV6-2 or TRBV6-3 and TRBJ1-1; weak D call: TRBD1 (6 bases). There are 10 residues in the CDR3. From germline, CDR1 is MNHEY and CDR2 SVGEGT. Trimming removed 10 bases at V and 11 bases at J, with 14 bases between. The CDR3 nucleotides read TGTGCCACCCAACAGGGTACGGCTTTCTTT. Translation gives CATQQGTAFF.

The chain has TRBV2 and TRBJ2-5; D is unclear. The better agreement between TRBJ2-1 and the DNA end casts doubt on the J call. Germline CDR1 is SNHLY and CDR2 is FYNNEI. The CDR3 contains 12 residues. CDR3 amino acids: CASRYGDNEQFF. Written as DNA, the CDR3 is TGTGCCAGCAGATATGGGGACAATGAGCAGTTCTTC.

In this sample, this clonotype turned up a few times. The chain joins TRBV5-1 to TRBJ2-3, with no clear D. V was pared by 8 bases and J by 5 bases, with 9 bases between. Germline V gene sequence: CDR1 SGHRS, CDR2 YFSETQ. This CDR3 has 11 amino acids. The CDR3 region has the DNA TGCGCCAGTCTTTATGGAGATACGCAGTATTTT. It translates to CASLYGDTQYF.